Given below is one T cell receptor (beta chain) in context. This clonotype came up many times. Its binding antigen is unknown. Per-nucleotide qualities are absent, and no much larger clonotype sits a single base away. The junction shows trimming of 4 bases on V and 8 bases on J, plus 14 bases between the germline ends. The CDR3 sequence holds 13 residues, the cysteine and phenylalanine included. Kept here is only the CDR3 DNA, which spans 39 bases and is read in frame from base 1. From a lookup of the germline V gene, CDR1 and CDR2 are WSHSY and SAAADI. Stable Graves' hyperthyroidism was defined as no progression to ophthalmopathy during 18 months of follow-up. Hyperthyroidism patients were aged 18 to 65 years and newly diagnosed, with disease duration of less than 2 months. Patients with uncontrolled infections, other autoimmune diseases, pregnancy or lactation were excluded. Diagnoses were established on the basis of clinical symptoms, serum thyroxine and TRAb, thyroid ultrasound, and orbital computed tomography. PBMCs were isolated from more than 9 ml of fresh peripheral blood by Ficoll-Paque density gradient centrifugation. Total RNA was extracted using Trizol reagent, and RNA quality was assessed on an Agilent 2100 Bioanalyzer.

This sample was taken from a study of T cells in Graves' hyperthyroidism and ophthalmopathy (dated by TCRdb to 2018 to 2020). For the study in its entirety: Peripheral blood was sampled at the time of initial diagnosis, prior to any treatment. A discovery cohort of about a hundred patients, 43 with Graves' ophthalmopathy and 55 to 60 with stable Graves' hyperthyroidism, was used to find distinguishing TCR V-J signatures. The approximately 98 discovery patients were randomly divided into training and test sets at a 7:3 ratio. After sampling, hyperthyroidism patients received methimazole starting at 30 mg daily, and ophthalmopathy patients received high-dose intravenous methylprednisolone. Prospective prediction of ophthalmopathy was tested in an independent validation cohort consisting of roughly 19 hyperthyroidism patients and approximately 16 patients who later progressed to ophthalmopathy. The paper reports TCR Vbeta CDR3 sequencing of roughly 140 peripheral blood samples: around 41 ophthalmopathy, fewer than 85 hyperthyroidism and 17 progressor patients. In addition, the study compared T-cell repertoires in thyroid tissue and in blood from roughly six Graves' hyperthyroidism patients. Beyond this particular receptor, the publication reports: Ophthalmopathy was separated from stable hyperthyroidism by a 13 V-J signature model, with 87.88% sensitivity and about 81% specificity obtained in cross-validation and 80%/75% obtained in testing. Sample size was not statistically predetermined, and blinding of investigators to group allocation was not performed. During validation, the model predicted progression to ophthalmopathy a median of about 6.5 months ahead of onset, with around 71% sensitivity and 72% to 85% specificity. Most expanded thyroid clonotypes (frequency above 0.001) were also detected in blood, suggesting blood repertoires may reflect thyroid immune responses.

TCR beta CDR3 regions were amplified from RNA transcripts. A first-round RT-PCR of the TCR CDR3 used the HTBI primer set with the Qiagen OneStep RT-PCR kit. The libraries were constructed in a second round of multiplex PCR and then size-selected and purified. Sequencing of the libraries was done on an Illumina HiSeq2000 using paired-end 100 bp reads. The authors' pipeline ran thus. SOAPnuke was used to process the raw data, throwing out any read that contained adapters or uncalled bases, had a mean Phred below 15, or lacked an exact constant-primer or identifier match. High-quality paired reads were merged using COPE v1.2.5, and each unique nucleotide sequence was defined as a clonotype. Clonotypes were aligned to IMGT TRBV, TRBD and TRBJ reference segments using MiTCR v1.1. Analysis was restricted to V-J combinations with a frequency above 0.0001, which covered about 99% of repertoires. A TCS score was defined as the ratio of F50 (clonal expansion) to E x V (chaos), with BLOSUM62-based TCRdist applied between CDR3 peptides within each V-J. Welch's t-statistics and random forest reduced 450 to 600 V-J features to 13, which were used in a naive Bayes classifier (R e1071). The similarity between thyroid and blood repertoires was quantified using the Morisita-Horn index. TCRdb passed the public sequencing reads through fastp at Q25 and MiXCR, retaining productive beta sequences. Rows with a matching CDR3 protein are joined into one entry that keeps the most common DNA and genes. The V and J calls reflect TCRdb's pipeline rather than the authors' work. This sample comprises hundreds of thousands of distinct CDR3 sequences, over 35% of them detected only once. The leading ten clones occupy over 8% of the sample.

The sample taken for sequencing was blood. Recombination linked TRBV10-2 to TRBJ1-2, with an unclear D gene assignment. The source of this sequence is a man between 18 and 29 years old with Graves' hyperthyroidism. The CDR3 reads as follows: CASSVGPTRGYTF. The nucleotides read TGCGCCAGCAGTGTCGGCCCCACAAGGGGCTACACCTTC.